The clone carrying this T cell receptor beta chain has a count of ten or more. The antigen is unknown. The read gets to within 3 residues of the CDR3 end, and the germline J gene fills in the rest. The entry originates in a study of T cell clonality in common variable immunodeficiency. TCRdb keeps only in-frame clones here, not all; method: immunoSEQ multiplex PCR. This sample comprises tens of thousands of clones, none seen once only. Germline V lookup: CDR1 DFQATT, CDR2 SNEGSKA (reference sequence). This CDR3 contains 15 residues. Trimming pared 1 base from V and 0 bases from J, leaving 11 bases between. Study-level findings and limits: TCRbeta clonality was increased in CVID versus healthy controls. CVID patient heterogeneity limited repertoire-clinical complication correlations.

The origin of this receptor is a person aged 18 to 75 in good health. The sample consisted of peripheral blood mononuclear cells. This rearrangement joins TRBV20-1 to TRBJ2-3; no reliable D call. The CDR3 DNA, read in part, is TGCAGTGCTAGAGTCGTTGCGAGTAGCACAGATACG. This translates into CSARVVASSTDT. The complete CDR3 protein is CSARVVASSTDTQYF.